Listed below are T cell receptor beta chains from one sample, sequenced in a study of early T cells in non-severe SARS-CoV-2 infection. TCRdb independently ran MiXCR on the 5' RACE reads; one entry per CDR3 protein. In the table there are 84,000 or so distinct CDR3 sequences, around 10% of which are singletons. The sample taken for sequencing was whole blood. The receptors were gathered from an adult who was a healthcare worker with PCR-confirmed SARS-CoV-2 infection or an uninfected control (not recorded which). CDR3s include the opening cysteine and the closing phenylalanine or tryptophan. A D gene is named only where the DNA matches it firmly. Expanded clones are given a class, and other clones once, few, many or no size at all.

j_call | d_call | v_call | clone_size | cdr3_nt | cdr3_aa
TRBJ2-7 | - | TRBV6-5 | many | TGTGCCAGCAGTTACTCGGCCGGATCGAGCTCCTACGAGCAGTACTTC | CASSYSAGSSSYEQYF
TRBJ2-3 | - | TRBV5-1 | - | TGCGCCAGCAGCCTCGACTCAGCCACAGATACGCAGTATTTT | CASSLDSATDTQYF
TRBJ2-3 | TRBD2 | TRBV4-1 | few | TGCGCCAGCAGCCGGGGGACTAGCGGGGAGGCAGATACGCAGTATTTT | CASSRGTSGEADTQYF
TRBJ2-2 | TRBD2 | TRBV29-1 | many | TGCAGCGCGAATAGCGGGTCGAACACCGGGGAGCTGTTTTTT | CSANSGSNTGELFF
TRBJ2-2 | - | TRBV5-1 | many | TGCGCCAGCAGCCTCGGGAGGAACACCGGGGAGCTGTTTTTT | CASSLGRNTGELFF
TRBJ2-3 | - | TRBV11-2 | few | TGTGCCAGCAGCCCCCCGGTGAGGATTTTCAGCACAGATACGCAGTATTTT | CASSPPVRIFSTDTQYF
TRBJ2-1 | - | TRBV11-2 | many | TGTGCCAGCAGCTTAGGCCAAGAGCAGTTCTTC | CASSLGQEQFF
TRBJ1-1 | - | TRBV18 | - | TGTGCCAGCTCACCCCGGGTAGGGGGCACTGAAGCTTTCTTT | CASSPRVGGTEAFF
TRBJ1-1 | - | TRBV5-1 | many | TGCGCCAGCAGCTTGGGACCGACAAGACTAAACACTGAAGCTTTCTTT | CASSLGPTRLNTEAFF
TRBJ1-4 | - | TRBV29-1 | - | TGCAGCGGCCACACGGCAACTAATGAAAAACTGTTTTTT | CSGHTATNEKLFF
TRBJ2-1 | TRBD2 | TRBV5-8 | many | TGTGCCAGCAGGATCACTGGACTAGCGGGAGGTAACTCCTACAATGAGCAGTTCTTC | CASRITGLAGGNSYNEQFF
TRBJ2-1 | - | TRBV7-8 | many | TGTGCCAGCAGCTTAGTAAACGGATGGGAGCAGTTCTTC | CASSLVNGWEQFF
TRBJ2-3 | - | TRBV5-4 | few | TGTGCCAGCAGCTCCTGGACTAGCACAGATACGCAGTATTTT | CASSSWTSTDTQYF
TRBJ2-7 | - | TRBV7-9 | many | TGTGCCAGCAGCCCCCGGGGTAACGAGCAGTACTTC | CASSPRGNEQYF
TRBJ2-7 | TRBD1 | TRBV18 | many | TGTGCCAGCTCACCCGGGACAGGGAGAAGCGAGCAGTACTTC | CASSPGTGRSEQYF
TRBJ2-7 | - | TRBV29-1 | few | TGCAGCGTTGAACACTCCTACGAGCAGTACTTC | CSVEHSYEQYF
TRBJ2-7 | TRBD2 | TRBV6-5 | - | TGTGCCAGCAGTTACGGACTAGCGGGAGGGTACGAGCAGTACTTC | CASSYGLAGGYEQYF
TRBJ2-5 | - | TRBV4-1 | once | TGCGCCAGCAGCTGGCAACTCGCAGAGACCCAGTACTTC | CASSWQLAETQYF
TRBJ1-1 | - | TRBV18 | few | TGTGCCAGCTCACCATTGGAAGGGGTGGGCACTGAAGCTTTCTTT | CASSPLEGVGTEAFF
TRBJ2-5 | TRBD2 | TRBV10-3 | many | TGTGCCATCAGTGAGTGGACTAGCGGCGCTTTAGAGACCCAGTACTTC | CAISEWTSGALETQYF
TRBJ2-2 | TRBD1 | TRBV6-1 | many | TGTGCCAGCAGTGGACAGGGATACACCGGGGAGCTGTTTTTT | CASSGQGYTGELFF
TRBJ1-1 | - | TRBV19 | - | TGTGCCAGTAGTATAACAGGTGTCGACACTGAAGCTTTCTTT | CASSITGVDTEAFF
TRBJ2-1 | TRBD1 | TRBV29-1 | few | TGCAGCGTTGGTAGGACAGGGTACAATGAGCAGTTCTTC | CSVGRTGYNEQFF
TRBJ2-5 | TRBD2 | TRBV3-1 | many | TGTGCCAGCAGCCAGGGACTAGCGGGAGCAGAGACCCAGTACTTC | CASSQGLAGAETQYF
TRBJ1-1 | - | TRBV3-1 | - | TGTGCCAGCAGCCAAGCCTTCCAACTGAACACTGAAGCTTTCTTT | CASSQAFQLNTEAFF
TRBJ2-2 | - | TRBV10-2 | few | TGCGCCAGCAGTTCCCTTGGCGGCGCGAACACCGGGGAGCTGTTTTTT | CASSSLGGANTGELFF
TRBJ2-1 | - | TRBV6-1 | few | TGTGCCAGCAGTTGGGACTGGGGAACCTACAATGAGCAGTTCTTC | CASSWDWGTYNEQFF
TRBJ1-4 | - | TRBV11-2 | - | TGTGCCAGCAGCTCCTCCTGGGGGAAGGGAGAAAAACTGTTTTTT | CASSSSWGKGEKLFF
TRBJ2-7 | TRBD1 | TRBV30 | many | TGTGCCTGGAGTCCCGGACAGGGCTACGAGCAGTACTTC | CAWSPGQGYEQYF
TRBJ1-1 | - | TRBV7-8 | few | TGTGCCAGCAGCTCGACAGTGAACACTGAAGCTTTCTTT | CASSSTVNTEAFF
TRBJ1-6 | - | TRBV6-2/TRBV6-3 | few | TGTGCCAGCAGTCTCAATACCAAAGGAGTCGCATCTTCACCCCTCCACTTT | CASSLNTKGVASSPLHF
TRBJ1-6 | - | TRBV9 | few | TGTGCCAGCAGCGTAGATGGTTCACCCCTCCACTTT | CASSVDGSPLHF
TRBJ1-1 | TRBD1 | TRBV28 | many | TGTGCCAGCAGTTACCCGACAGGGCAGGGGAACACTGAAGCTTTCTTT | CASSYPTGQGNTEAFF
TRBJ1-1 | TRBD1 | TRBV19 | - | TGTGCCAGTAGCCCCAGGACAGGGGGCAATCTGAACACTGAAGCTTTCTTT | CASSPRTGGNLNTEAFF
TRBJ2-5 | - | TRBV20-1 | - | TGCAGTGCTAGAGTTCAAGAGACCCAGTACTTC | CSARVQETQYF
TRBJ1-1 | - | TRBV3-1 | - | TGTGCCAGCAGCCAAGCCCCCCTCCCATGGTCTGAAGCTTTCTTT | CASSQAPLPWSEAFF
TRBJ1-3 | - | TRBV12-3/TRBV12-4 | few | TGTGCCAGCAGTTTCGACAGAAGCTCTGGAAACACCATATATTTT | CASSFDRSSGNTIYF
TRBJ2-3 | - | TRBV12-3/TRBV12-4 | many | TGTGCCAGCAGCCCTGGACCCCACTCCGCAGATACGCAGTATTTT | CASSPGPHSADTQYF
TRBJ2-7 | - | TRBV5-1 | few | TGCGCCAGCAGCTTGGGACTGATACCCTACGAGCAGTACTTC | CASSLGLIPYEQYF
TRBJ2-5 | - | TRBV11-2 | few | TGTGCCAGCAGCTTAGGACTAGAGACCCAGTACTTC | CASSLGLETQYF
TRBJ1-1 | - | TRBV6-5 | - | TGTGCCAGCACTTCCCCGCCGGGCAGGGAGAGGACTGAAGCTTTCTTT | CASTSPPGRERTEAFF
TRBJ2-2 | TRBD1 | TRBV24-1 | many | TGTGCCACCAGTGACCGCTACGTTAGACAGGGCGCCACCGGGGAGCTGTTTTTT | CATSDRYVRQGATGELFF
TRBJ2-3 | TRBD2 | TRBV14 | - | TGTGCCAGCAGCCAAGATAGCGGGAGAGGCACAGATACGCAGTATTTT | CASSQDSGRGTDTQYF
TRBJ1-3 | - | TRBV20-1 | - | TGCAGTGCTCCTAGTGGAAACACCATATATTTT | CSAPSGNTIYF
TRBJ2-1 | - | TRBV28 | many | TGTGCCAGCAGCCCTCCCCTACAAAACAATGAGCAGTTCTTC | CASSPPLQNNEQFF
TRBJ1-2 | - | TRBV6-5 | - | TGTGCCAGCAAGGCTCTCTATGGCTACACCTTC | CASKALYGYTF
TRBJ1-5 | - | TRBV19 | few | TGTGCCAGTGGGACAAATCACTATCAGCCCCAGCATTTT | CASGTNHYQPQHF
TRBJ1-3 | - | TRBV20-1 | many | TGCAGTGCCGGCGGACCGACCTCTGGAAACACCATATATTTT | CSAGGPTSGNTIYF
TRBJ1-1 | TRBD1 | TRBV5-5 | - | TGTGCCAGCAGCAGGGGGCAGGGCAGGACGGCTGAAGCTTTCTTT | CASSRGQGRTAEAFF
TRBJ1-6 | - | TRBV5-6 | many | TGTGCCAGCAGCGGAGCGGTGGGAAATTCACCCCTCCACTTT | CASSGAVGNSPLHF
TRBJ1-2 | TRBD1 | TRBV9 | - | TGTGCCAGCAGCGTTGGGACAGGGACCAACTATGGCTACACCTTC | CASSVGTGTNYGYTF
TRBJ1-4 | TRBD1 | TRBV5-1 | many | TGCGCCAGCAGTTATGGGACAGATGAAAAACTGTTTTTT | CASSYGTDEKLFF
TRBJ2-5 | TRBD1 | TRBV7-9 | few | TGTGCCAGCAGCTTATTCCGGGACAGAAATCAAGAGACCCAGTACTTC | CASSLFRDRNQETQYF
TRBJ2-1 | TRBD2 | TRBV7-3 | - | TGTGCCAGCAGCCCCTTAGCGGGAGGGCCCGCTGAGCAGTTCTTC | CASSPLAGGPAEQFF
TRBJ2-3 | - | TRBV11-2 | - | TGTGCCAGCAGCTTGGGGCAGGTCCCTAGCACAGATACGCAGTATTTT | CASSLGQVPSTDTQYF